This T cell receptor beta chain was recorded in a study of cytomegalovirus exposure and HLA in healthy donors. Points from the study as a whole: An analysis done earlier found most TCR beta V segments productive about 90% or about 30% of the time. Presence/absence analyses rested on an assumption that sequencing depth was roughly uniform across donors.

Likely unrecorded immune exposures existed in these nominally healthy donors. V lost 3 bases to trimming and J lost 6 bases; unmatched junction nucleotides: 8. This CDR3 is built from 15 residues. Per the germline V gene, CDR1 is MNHEY and CDR2 is SMNVEV (reference sequence). About this clone itself: The antigen is undetermined.

It was with 60 Vbeta and 13 Jbeta primers that the PCR ran. Assay used: immunoSEQ multiplex PCR; TCRdb lists only in-frame clones, some missing. The repertoire holds roughly 190,000 clones, with 79% as singletons. J is TRBJ2-3 and V is TRBV27; 8 positions match TRBD2. The receptor's source is a girl aged 10 to 17 in good health and CMV-seropositive. Material: PBMCs. CDR3 loop: CASSFVLAGRDTQYF. In nucleotides, the CDR3 is TGTGCCAGCAGTTTCGTTCTAGCGGGTCGGGATACGCAGTATTTT.